What follows are 10 T cell receptor beta chains derived from one specimen sequenced in a study of CD4 T cells in relation to SARS-CoV-2 and coronaviruses. Unexposed donor CD4+ T cells date from about 2011-2018, before the COVID-19 pandemic. Isolation of CD4+ T cells took place after nine to ten days in culture. The data were produced by immunoSEQ multiplex PCR, yet TCRdb's version contains in-frame clones alone and is incomplete. Of about 19,000 clones listed, 75% to 85% are singletons. Antigens for these TCRs are unknown. Sequencing was performed on CD4+ T cells from PBMCs, cultured in vitro. Every receptor here comes from a human donor in good health.

This clone was seen a handful of times. This CDR3 is CASSWDRDGEAFF. DNA of the CDR3: TGTGCCAGTAGCTGGGACAGGGATGGTGAAGCTTTCTTT. The V call is TRBV19, the J call TRBJ1-1; 9 nucleotides agree with TRBD1. The CDR3 has 13 amino acids. CDR1 and CDR2 from the germline V gene are LNHDA and SQIVND (reference sequence). Trimming at V came to 6 bases and at J to 7 bases, leaving 6 bases not matched to a gene.

V and J are TRBV29-1 and TRBJ2-7, with D unclear. CDR3 length: 13 residues. Germline V gene lookup returns CDR1 SQVTM and CDR2 ANQGSEA. Trimming took 1 base from V and 0 from J, leaving 7 bases between them. The CDR3 region is CSVEGTASYEQYF. As DNA, the CDR3 is TGCAGCGTTGAAGGCACGGCCTCCTACGAGCAGTACTTC.

This clone has more than one count but fewer than ten. The chain employs TRBV5-6 and TRBJ1-1; D gene ambiguous. Trimming left V 1 base short and J 4 bases short, with 11 bases between. The CDR3 is made up of 14 amino acids. The germline CDR1 and CDR2 sequences are SGHDT and YYEEEE. CDR3 amino acids: CASSLLGGSTEAFF. CDR3 nucleotide sequence: TGTGCCAGCAGCTTGCTGGGAGGGAGCACTGAAGCTTTCTTT.

The chain has TRBV7-3 and TRBJ2-5, with D tentatively TRBD2 (5 bases). The germline V gene has CDR1 SGHTA and CDR2 FQGTGA. The V and J ends lost 1 base and 3 bases respectively, with 9 bases between them. This CDR3 has 14 residues. The CDR3 reads CASSLNTGKETQYF. As DNA, the CDR3 is TGTGCCAGCAGCTTAAATACGGGAAAAGAGACCCAGTACTTC.

The J gene is TRBJ1-1, the V gene TRBV19; D is unclear. V shed 3 bases and J shed 1 base, with 6 bases lying between them. The CDR3 is made up of 13 amino acids. CDR1 is LNHDA, CDR2 SQIVND, per germline (reference sequence). The CDR3 region has the DNA TGTGCCAGTAGTATCGCGGCGAACACTGAAGCTTTCTTT. It codes for CASSIAANTEAFF.

This chain uses TRBV18 with TRBJ1-6, with D perhaps matching TRBD1 (5 bases). This CDR3 has 16 residues. Germline-derived CDR1 and CDR2 are KGHSH and LQKENI. V lost 5 bases to trimming and J lost 5 bases, with 16 bases between them. In nucleotides, the CDR3 is TGTGCCAGCTCAACCCAAGGGGACCCAGATAATTCACCCCTCCACTTT. Its translation is CASSTQGDPDNSPLHF.

The chain is built from TRBV4-3 and TRBJ2-3; 7 bases match TRBD2. Germline values: CDR1 LGHNA, CDR2 YSLEER. V was clipped by 1 base and J by 4 bases; unmatched bases: 5. This CDR3 is built from 15 residues. The CDR3 loop is CASSQGGGWADTQYF. As DNA, the CDR3 is TGCGCCAGCAGCCAAGGGGGGGGTTGGGCAGATACGCAGTATTTT.

The rearrangement uses TRBV19 and TRBJ1-5, with 8 nucleotides matching TRBD1. Per the germline V gene, CDR1 is LNHDA and CDR2 is SQIVND (reference sequence). V lost 1 base, J lost 6 bases, and 8 bases stayed unmatched. This CDR3 has 16 amino acids. CDR3 DNA sequence: TGTGCCAGTAGTATAGTCAGAGGACAGGGAGGTCAGCCCCAGCATTTT. This gives the protein CASSIVRGQGGQPQHF.

The table lists this clone with a count of one. The gene calls are TRBV4-3 and TRBJ2-3; 10 nucleotides line up with TRBD2. The CDR3 covers 19 residues. From germline, CDR1 is LGHNA and CDR2 YSLEER. V shed 0 bases and J 6 bases; nucleotides not matched to a gene: 15. CDR3 sequence reads: CASSQDDEGVAGGYDTQYF. CDR3 nucleotide sequence: TGCGCCAGCAGCCAAGATGATGAGGGGGTAGCGGGGGGATATGATACGCAGTATTTT.

V gene TRBV6-6 combines with J gene TRBJ1-2; 9 nucleotides match TRBD1. The CDR3 sequence is 14 residues long. CDR1 and CDR2 from the germline V gene are MNHNY and SVGAGI (reference sequence). The trim removed 8 bases at V and 1 base at J, leaving 5 bases unmatched. This CDR3 reads CASHRQGDNYGYTF. Written as DNA, the CDR3 is TGTGCCAGCCACCGACAGGGGGATAACTATGGCTACACCTTC.